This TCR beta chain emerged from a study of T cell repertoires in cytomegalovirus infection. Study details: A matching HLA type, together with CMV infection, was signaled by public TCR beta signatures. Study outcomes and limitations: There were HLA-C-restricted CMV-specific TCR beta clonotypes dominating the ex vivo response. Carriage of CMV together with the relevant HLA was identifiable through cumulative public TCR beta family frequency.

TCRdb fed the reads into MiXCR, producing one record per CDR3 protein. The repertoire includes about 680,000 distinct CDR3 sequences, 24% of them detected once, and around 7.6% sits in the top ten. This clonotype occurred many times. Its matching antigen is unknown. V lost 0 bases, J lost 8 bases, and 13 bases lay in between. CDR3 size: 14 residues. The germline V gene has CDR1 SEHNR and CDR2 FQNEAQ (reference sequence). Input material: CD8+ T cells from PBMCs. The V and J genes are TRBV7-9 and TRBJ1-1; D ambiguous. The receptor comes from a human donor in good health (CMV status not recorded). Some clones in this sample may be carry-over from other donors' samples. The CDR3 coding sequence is TGTGCCAGCAGCTTAGCCCAAGGGTCTTCCGAAGCTTTCTTT. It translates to CASSLAQGSSEAFF.